This is a list of T cell receptor beta chains from one sample in a study of CD8 T cells in ankylosing spondylitis. TCRdb recomputed calls from the 5' RACE reads with MiXCR, one row per CDR3 protein. Here the sample spans fewer than 250,000 distinct CDR3 sequences, more than 9% being singletons. Sequencing was carried out using blood, either unsorted or a sorted T cell fraction (not recorded which). Receptors were obtained from a male donor with ankylosing spondylitis or in good health (not recorded which). The CDR3 runs from the conserved cysteine through the conserved F or W. D genes are given only for firm matches. A clone size is listed for some rows: how often the clone was seen (once, few, many), or a class if it is expanded.

TRBD2 | TRBJ2-3 | few | TRBV7-6 | TGTGCCAGCAGCACGAGCGGGGGATCAGATACGCAGTATTTT | CASSTSGGSDTQYF
TRBD2 | TRBJ2-7 | few | TRBV29-1 | TGCAGCGTTTATGGACACATAGCGGGGGAAGACGAGCAGTACTTC | CSVYGHIAGEDEQYF
. | TRBJ2-5 | many | TRBV5-1 | TGCGCCAGCAGCTTGGATACGGGGGAGGAAGAGACCCAGTACTTC | CASSLDTGEEETQYF
TRBD1 | TRBJ2-5 | many | TRBV7-2 | TGTGCCAGCAGCTCAGGGACAGGGAGGGAGACCCAGTACTTC | CASSSGTGRETQYF
. | TRBJ2-5 | many | TRBV5-1 | TGCGCCAGCAGCCCACGGGACGACGAGACCCAGTACTTC | CASSPRDDETQYF
. | TRBJ2-3 | many | TRBV7-2 | TGTGCCAGCAGCTTCTTAGCTGCTGATACGCAGTATTTT | CASSFLAADTQYF
TRBD2 | TRBJ2-1 | few | TRBV3-1 | TGTGCCAGCAGCCAGAAACCTGGACTAGAGGGGAATGAGCAGTTCTTC | CASSQKPGLEGNEQFF
TRBD1 | TRBJ1-5 | many | TRBV28 | TGTGCCAGCAGTTTAACAGGGGCAGGTCAGCCCCAGCATTTT | CASSLTGAGQPQHF
. | TRBJ1-2 | . | TRBV28 | TGTGCCAGCAGTTTGGGACGGACAGATGGCTACACCTTC | CASSLGRTDGYTF
TRBD1 | TRBJ1-1 | . | TRBV15 | TGTGCCACCAGCAGACCTCCCGGGACAGGGCTGCTCACTGAAGCTTTCTTT | CATSRPPGTGLLTEAFF
. | TRBJ1-2 | many | TRBV10-2 | TGCGCCAGCAGTGAGGGGGGTCCTTTGGGCGGCTACACCTTC | CASSEGGPLGGYTF
. | TRBJ2-1 | many | TRBV27 | TGTGCCAGCAGTTTAGGATCGTGGGATGAGCAGTTCTTC | CASSLGSWDEQFF
. | TRBJ2-3 | . | TRBV2 | TGTGCCAGCAGTGAAAGGGTTGGCGGTAGCACAGATACGCAGTATTTT | CASSERVGGSTDTQYF
. | TRBJ1-1 | few | TRBV24-1 | TGTGCCACCAGTGCCTTGGGCGGCCGTGAAGCTTTCTTT | CATSALGGREAFF
. | TRBJ2-7 | many | TRBV3-1 | TGTGCCAGCAGCCTCAAGACTGGGGTTTTCTACGAGCAGTACTTC | CASSLKTGVFYEQYF
. | TRBJ2-3 | many | TRBV20-1 | TGCAGTGCCAACAGGGACATCGGCACAGATACGCAGTATTTT | CSANRDIGTDTQYF
. | TRBJ2-7 | many | TRBV5-1 | TGCGCCAGCAGCTTGGAAGAGGTCTCCTACGAGCAGTACTTC | CASSLEEVSYEQYF
TRBD2 | TRBJ2-1 | few | TRBV5-1 | TGCGCCAGCAGCTTGTACACCCCTAGCGGGGGCCTCGGGGCCTACAATGAGCAGTTCTTC | CASSLYTPSGGLGAYNEQFF
. | TRBJ1-5 | many | TRBV12-3/TRBV12-4 | TGTGCCAGCAGAGCCGGGACGGATAGCAATCAGCCCCAGCATTTT | CASRAGTDSNQPQHF
. | TRBJ1-4 | . | TRBV20-1 | TGCAGTGCGAGACGGGACACTAATGAAAAACTGTTTTTT | CSARRDTNEKLFF
. | TRBJ2-1 | few | TRBV5-1 | TGCGCCAGCAGCCAAGGAAATTACAATGAGCAGTTCTTC | CASSQGNYNEQFF
TRBD2 | TRBJ2-5 | . | TRBV28 | TGTGCCAGCAATGATAAGACCCTTTGGAGCGGGGGGGCCGAGACCCAGTACTTC | CASNDKTLWSGGAETQYF
TRBD1 | TRBJ1-1 | many | TRBV12-3/TRBV12-4 | TGTGCCAGCAGTTCGGGACAGGGGGCTTTCGCTGAAGCTTTCTTT | CASSSGQGAFAEAFF
TRBD2 | TRBJ2-7 | many | TRBV5-1 | TGCGCCAGCAGCACTAGCGGGGGGATTTCCTACGAGCAGTACTTC | CASSTSGGISYEQYF
. | TRBJ1-1 | many | TRBV5-6 | TGTGCCAGCAGCTTTTGGAGGGGAGGAACTGAAGCTTTCTTT | CASSFWRGGTEAFF
TRBD1 | TRBJ1-1 | many | TRBV7-9 | TGTGCCAGCAGTTACCTCGACAGGGGCGAAGCTTTCTTT | CASSYLDRGEAFF
. | TRBJ2-1 | few | TRBV7-6 | TGTGCCAGCAGCTTTGGGGGCGAAGAGCAGTTCTTC | CASSFGGEEQFF
. | TRBJ2-5 | few | TRBV11-2 | TGTGCCAGCAGCTCGTTGAAGGTGGGGGAGACCCAGTACTTC | CASSSLKVGETQYF
TRBD1 | TRBJ2-2 | many | TRBV24-1 | TGTGCCACCAGTGATTTTGGGTCCGGGACAGGGTCCGGGGAGCTGTTTTTT | CATSDFGSGTGSGELFF
. | TRBJ2-7 | many | TRBV12-3/TRBV12-4 | TGTGCCAGCAGCCGGAACAGTGAGCAGTACTTC | CASSRNSEQYF
. | TRBJ1-4 | . | TRBV28 | TGTGCCAGCAGTCCCCCGACAGCTACTAATGAAAAACTGTTTTTT | CASSPPTATNEKLFF
. | TRBJ2-1 | . | TRBV5-1 | TGCGCCAGCAGCTCACCAAACGGGGGCTCCTACAATGAGCAGTTCTTC | CASSSPNGGSYNEQFF
TRBD1 | TRBJ2-5 | many | TRBV28 | TGTGCCAGCAGAACCACGGACAGGAGGACGGAGACCCAGTACTTC | CASRTTDRRTETQYF
. | TRBJ2-5 | many | TRBV7-9 | TGTGCCAGCAGCTTAGCGCTGGGTGCGGAGACCCAGTACTTC | CASSLALGAETQYF
TRBD1 | TRBJ2-2 | many | TRBV5-1 | TGCGCCAGCAGCATTCGGACAGGTGCCGGGGAGCTGTTTTTT | CASSIRTGAGELFF
. | TRBJ2-7 | . | TRBV14 | TGTGCCAGCAGCCAAGATAGTTCGGGGGAAACACCCCCGCGTAGGGCCTACGAGCAGTACTTC | CASSQDSSGETPPRRAYEQYF
TRBD2 | TRBJ2-1 | . | TRBV20-1 | TGCAGTGCTAGAGATACATATTTGGCGGGGGTAGGTGAGCAGTTCTTC | CSARDTYLAGVGEQFF
TRBD2 | TRBJ2-7 | many | TRBV20-1 | TGCAGTGCTGGAAGGACTAGCGGGGCCTACGAGCAGTACTTC | CSAGRTSGAYEQYF
TRBD2 | TRBJ2-1 | few | TRBV7-3 | TGTGCCAGCAGGCTACATAGCGGGGGGGCACGCGATGAGCAGTTCTTC | CASRLHSGGARDEQFF
. | TRBJ2-5 | many | TRBV10-2 | TGCGCCAGCAGTGAAACCTGGGCCCAAGAGACCCAGTACTTC | CASSETWAQETQYF
. | TRBJ2-1 | many | TRBV5-1 | TGCGCCAGCAGCTTGGAGGGAGCCATTTACAATGAGCAGTTCTTC | CASSLEGAIYNEQFF
. | TRBJ1-5 | . | TRBV3-1 | TGTGCCAGCAGCGACCAGACGGGGCAGCCCCAGCATTTT | CASSDQTGQPQHF
TRBD2 | TRBJ2-7 | many | TRBV20-1 | TGCAGTGCTAGAGGACTAGCGGGGGGTTACGAGCAGTACTTC | CSARGLAGGYEQYF
. | TRBJ1-1 | many | TRBV30 | TGTGCCTTCGGGGGGGGTCCGAGCACTGAAGCTTTCTTT | CAFGGGPSTEAFF
TRBD2 | TRBJ2-1 | many | TRBV7-2 | TGTGCCAGCTCCGGACTAGCGGGGGGGTTCTCCTACAATGAGCAGTTCTTC | CASSGLAGGFSYNEQFF
TRBD1 | TRBJ1-2 | . | TRBV7-2 | TGTGCCAGCAGCTTAGGGACAGGGAAGTATGGCTACACCTTC | CASSLGTGKYGYTF
. | TRBJ1-4 | many | TRBV20-1 | TGCAGTGCTAGTGGAACCTTCTCGACTAATGAAAAACTGTTTTTT | CSASGTFSTNEKLFF
. | TRBJ2-7 | . | TRBV10-2 | TGCGCCAGCAGTGAGTCGGGACGGACGGAGGAGCAGTACTTC | CASSESGRTEEQYF
TRBD2 | TRBJ2-5 | few | TRBV7-6 | TGTGCCAGCAGCTTTGATAAGGGGCTGGCGGGGGGAGAGACCCAGTACTTC | CASSFDKGLAGGETQYF